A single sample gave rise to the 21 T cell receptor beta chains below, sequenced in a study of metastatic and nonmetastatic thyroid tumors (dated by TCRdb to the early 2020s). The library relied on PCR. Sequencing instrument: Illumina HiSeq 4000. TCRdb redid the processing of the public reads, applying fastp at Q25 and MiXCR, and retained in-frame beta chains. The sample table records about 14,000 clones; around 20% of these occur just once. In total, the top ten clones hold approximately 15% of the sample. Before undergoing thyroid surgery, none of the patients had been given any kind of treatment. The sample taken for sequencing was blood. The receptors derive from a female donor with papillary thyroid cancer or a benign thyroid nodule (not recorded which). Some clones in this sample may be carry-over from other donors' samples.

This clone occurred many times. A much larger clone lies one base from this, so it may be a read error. CDR3 sequence (DNA): TGTGCCACCAGCAGTGATGGGGCAGACACTGAAGCTTTCTTT. Its translation is CATSSDGADTEAFF. The chain links TRBV15 to TRBJ1-1; a weak D match, TRBD1 (5 bases). The CDR3 covers 14 residues. Germline CDR1 reads LNHNV; CDR2 reads YYDKDF (reference sequence). Trimming pared 3 bases from V and 3 bases from J, leaving 11 bases between.

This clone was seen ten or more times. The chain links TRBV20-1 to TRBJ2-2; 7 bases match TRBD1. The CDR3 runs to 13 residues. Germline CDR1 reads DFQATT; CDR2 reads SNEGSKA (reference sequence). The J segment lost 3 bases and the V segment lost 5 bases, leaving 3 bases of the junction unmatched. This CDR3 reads CSAGDSYTGELFF. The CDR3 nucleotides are TGCAGTGCTGGGGACAGTTACACCGGGGAGCTGTTTTTT.

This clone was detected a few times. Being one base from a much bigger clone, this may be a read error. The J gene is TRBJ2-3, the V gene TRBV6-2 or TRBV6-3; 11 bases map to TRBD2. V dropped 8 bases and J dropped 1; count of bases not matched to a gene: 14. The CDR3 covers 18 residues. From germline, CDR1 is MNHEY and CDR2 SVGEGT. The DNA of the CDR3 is TGTGCCAGCCGTTCCCTCCGGACTAGCGGGCGTCGCACAGATACGCAGTATTTT. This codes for CASRSLRTSGRRTDTQYF.

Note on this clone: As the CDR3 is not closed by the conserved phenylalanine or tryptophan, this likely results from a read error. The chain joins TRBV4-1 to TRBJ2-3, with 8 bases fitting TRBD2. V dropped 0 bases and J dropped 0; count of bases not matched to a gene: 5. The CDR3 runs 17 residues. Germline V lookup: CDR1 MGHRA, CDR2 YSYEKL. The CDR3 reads CASSQDGGRSSTDTQYL. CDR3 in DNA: TGCGCCAGCAGCCAAGATGGCGGGAGGAGTAGCACAGATACGCAGTATCTT.

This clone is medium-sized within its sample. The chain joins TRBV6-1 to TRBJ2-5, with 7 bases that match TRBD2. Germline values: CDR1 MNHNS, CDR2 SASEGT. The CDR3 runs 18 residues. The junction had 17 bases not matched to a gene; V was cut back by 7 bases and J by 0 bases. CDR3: CASTKGVVSGPYQETQYF. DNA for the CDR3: TGTGCCAGCACAAAAGGGGTGGTTAGCGGGCCATACCAAGAGACCCAGTACTTC.

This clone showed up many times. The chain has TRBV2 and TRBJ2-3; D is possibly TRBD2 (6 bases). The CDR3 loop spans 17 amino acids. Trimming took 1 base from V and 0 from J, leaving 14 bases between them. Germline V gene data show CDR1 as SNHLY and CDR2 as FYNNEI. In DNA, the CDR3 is TGTGCCAGCAGTGAAGGGTCCCCACGGGGGAGCACAGATACGCAGTATTTT. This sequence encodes CASSEGSPRGSTDTQYF. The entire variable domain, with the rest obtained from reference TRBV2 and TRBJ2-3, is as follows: EPEVTQTPSHQVTQMGQEVILRCVPISNHLYFYWYRQILGQKVEFLVSFYNNEISEKSEIFDDQFSVERPDGSNFTLKIRSTKLEDSAMYFCASSEGSPRGSTDTQYFGPGTRLTVL.

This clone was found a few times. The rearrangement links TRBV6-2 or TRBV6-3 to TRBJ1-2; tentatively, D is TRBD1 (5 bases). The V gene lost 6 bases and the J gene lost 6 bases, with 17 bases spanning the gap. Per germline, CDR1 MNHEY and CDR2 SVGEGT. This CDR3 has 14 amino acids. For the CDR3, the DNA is TGTGCCAGCAGCTTGGACCAGGGATGGGATGGCTACACCTTC. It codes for CASSLDQGWDGYTF.

CDR3 bases: TGTGCCAGCAGCTTGAGGGTGGGGAACACTGAAGCTTTCTTT. This gives the protein CASSLRVGNTEAFF. The chain has TRBV11-3 and TRBJ1-1; no reliable D call. Germline values: CDR1 SGHNT, CDR2 YENEEA. Trimming left V 3 bases short and J 1 base short, with 9 bases between. This CDR3 spans 14 amino acids.

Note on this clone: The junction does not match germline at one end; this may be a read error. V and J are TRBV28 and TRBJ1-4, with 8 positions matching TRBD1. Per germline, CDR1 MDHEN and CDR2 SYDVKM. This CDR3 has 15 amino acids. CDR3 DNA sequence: TGTGCCTGCAGTGACAGGGGTAGCACTAATGAACTACTGTTTTTT. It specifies CACSDRGSTNELLFF.

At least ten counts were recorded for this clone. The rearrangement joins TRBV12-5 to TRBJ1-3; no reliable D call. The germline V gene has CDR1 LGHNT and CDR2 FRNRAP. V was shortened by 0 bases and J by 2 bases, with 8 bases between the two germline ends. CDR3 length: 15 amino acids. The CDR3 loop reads CASGLVHGTGNTIYF. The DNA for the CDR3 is TGTGCTAGTGGTTTGGTACATGGAACTGGAAACACCATATATTTT.

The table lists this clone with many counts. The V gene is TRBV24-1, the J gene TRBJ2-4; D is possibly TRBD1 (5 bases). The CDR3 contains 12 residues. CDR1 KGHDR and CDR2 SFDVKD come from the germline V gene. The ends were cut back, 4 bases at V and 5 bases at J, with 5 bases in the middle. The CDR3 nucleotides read TGTGCCACCAGTGAGGGGCAAAACATTCAGTACTTC. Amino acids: CATSEGQNIQYF.

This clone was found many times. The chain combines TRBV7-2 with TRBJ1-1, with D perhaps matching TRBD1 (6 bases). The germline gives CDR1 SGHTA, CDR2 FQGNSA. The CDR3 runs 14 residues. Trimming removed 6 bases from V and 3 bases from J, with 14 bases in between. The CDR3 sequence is CASRANGQHTEAFF. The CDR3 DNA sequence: TGTGCCAGCAGGGCTAACGGACAGCACACTGAAGCTTTCTTT.

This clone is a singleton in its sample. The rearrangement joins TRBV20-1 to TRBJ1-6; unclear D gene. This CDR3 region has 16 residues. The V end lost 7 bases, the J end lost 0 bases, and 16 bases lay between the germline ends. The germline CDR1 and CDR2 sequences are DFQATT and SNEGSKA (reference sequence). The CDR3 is CSVPGDGSSYNSPLHF. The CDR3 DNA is TGCAGTGTCCCGGGAGACGGGAGCTCCTATAATTCACCCCTCCACTTT.

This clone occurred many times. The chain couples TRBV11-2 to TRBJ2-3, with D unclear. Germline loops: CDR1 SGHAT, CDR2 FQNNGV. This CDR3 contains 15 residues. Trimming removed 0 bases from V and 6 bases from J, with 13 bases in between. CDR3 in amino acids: CASSLDLAAPDTQYF. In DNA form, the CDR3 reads TGTGCCAGCAGCTTAGATCTGGCGGCCCCGGATACGCAGTATTTT.

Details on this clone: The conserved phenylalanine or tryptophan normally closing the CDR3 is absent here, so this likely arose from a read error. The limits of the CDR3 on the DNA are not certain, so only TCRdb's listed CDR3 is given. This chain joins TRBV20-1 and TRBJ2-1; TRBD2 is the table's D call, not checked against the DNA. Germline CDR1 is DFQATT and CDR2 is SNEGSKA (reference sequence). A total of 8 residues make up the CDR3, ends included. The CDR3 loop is CSARLLAG.

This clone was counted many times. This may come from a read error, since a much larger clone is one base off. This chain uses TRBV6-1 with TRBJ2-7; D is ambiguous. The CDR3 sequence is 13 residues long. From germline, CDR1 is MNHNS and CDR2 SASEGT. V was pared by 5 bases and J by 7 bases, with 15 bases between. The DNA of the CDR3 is TGTGCCAGCAGTTATTCTAGGAGTCGTGAGCAGTACTTC. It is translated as CASSYSRSREQYF.

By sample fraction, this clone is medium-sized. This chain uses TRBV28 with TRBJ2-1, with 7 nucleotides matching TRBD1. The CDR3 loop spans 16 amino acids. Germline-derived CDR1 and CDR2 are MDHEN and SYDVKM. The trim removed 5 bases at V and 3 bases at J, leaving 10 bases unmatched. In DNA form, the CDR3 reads TGTGCCAGCAGTCCTGGACAGGTCCGTTACTACAATGAGCAGTTCTTC. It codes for CASSPGQVRYYNEQFF.

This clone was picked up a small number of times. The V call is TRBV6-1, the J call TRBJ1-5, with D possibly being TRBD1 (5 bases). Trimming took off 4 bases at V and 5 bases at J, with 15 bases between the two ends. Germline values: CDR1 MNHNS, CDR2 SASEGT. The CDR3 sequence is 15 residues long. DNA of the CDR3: TGTGCCAGCAGTGGGGTCAGTCGGGGGGATCAGCCCCAGCATTTT. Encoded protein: CASSGVSRGDQPQHF.

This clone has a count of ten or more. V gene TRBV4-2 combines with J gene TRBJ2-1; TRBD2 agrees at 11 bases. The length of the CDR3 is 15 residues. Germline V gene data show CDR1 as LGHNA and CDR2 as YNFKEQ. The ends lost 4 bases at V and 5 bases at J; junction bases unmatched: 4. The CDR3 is CASSPGLAVDNEQFF. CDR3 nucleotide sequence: TGTGCCAGCAGCCCGGGACTAGCGGTCGACAATGAGCAGTTCTTC.

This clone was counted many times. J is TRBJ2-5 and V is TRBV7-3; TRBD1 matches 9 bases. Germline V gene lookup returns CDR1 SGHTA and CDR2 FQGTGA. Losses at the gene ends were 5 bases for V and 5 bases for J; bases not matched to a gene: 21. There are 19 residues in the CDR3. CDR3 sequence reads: CASSARDREGVAWWETQYF. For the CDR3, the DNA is TGTGCCAGCAGCGCCCGGGACAGGGAGGGGGTAGCGTGGTGGGAGACCCAGTACTTC.

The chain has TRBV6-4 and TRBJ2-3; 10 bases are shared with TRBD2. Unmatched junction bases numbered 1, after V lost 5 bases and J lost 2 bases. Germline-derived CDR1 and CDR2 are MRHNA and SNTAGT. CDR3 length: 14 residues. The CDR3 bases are TGTGCCAGCAGTAGCGGGGGGGCCACAGATACGCAGTATTTT. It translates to CASSSGGATDTQYF.